The entry that follows covers one T cell receptor beta chain sequence. Its antigen is as yet unknown. The data originate from a study of cytomegalovirus exposure and HLA in healthy donors. Notes on the study in general: A later analysis showed TCR association rates differing by HLA locus, peaking at DRB1 and lowest at HLA-C. Most TCRs appeared rarely, but some public TCRs recurred in many donors.

PCR employed 60 Vbeta and 13 Jbeta primers. The method was immunoSEQ multiplex PCR; TCRdb's version includes in-frame clones alone and lacks a portion of them. The data contain around 180,000 clones, over 60% of them singletons. Sequenced: PBMCs. The clonotype originates from a girl aged 5 to 17 in good health and CMV-seronegative.

CDR3 DNA sequence: TGCGCCAGCAGCTACTCTCTAGAGGCCGAGCAGTACTTC. It translates to CASSYSLEAEQYF. The chain combines TRBV5-1 with TRBJ2-7; D is uncertain. Germline V gene sequence: CDR1 SGHRS, CDR2 YFSETQ. Between the trimmed V and J ends, which lost 3 bases and 6 bases, there was a span of 13 bases. The CDR3 length is 13 residues.